The entry that follows covers one T cell receptor beta chain sequence. Germline loops: CDR1 MDHEN, CDR2 SYDVKM. The CDR3 consists of 12 residues. Trimming left V 2 bases short and J 3 bases short, with 5 bases between. Expressed TCRB transcripts were sequenced after all isolated RNA was converted to cDNA. Only in-frame clones appear in the TCRdb table, and some are missing; sequencing was by immunoSEQ multiplex PCR. The table lists approximately 330,000 clones, 11% of them singletons. The sample belongs to a study of beta chain features in type 1 diabetes. The TCR comes from a woman aged 25 to 39 in good health. The material sequenced was naive CD4+ T cells from blood. The V gene is TRBV28, the J gene TRBJ2-7; D gene ambiguous. The CDR3 is CASSLGNYEQYF. In DNA, the CDR3 is TGTGCCAGCAGTTTAGGCAACTACGAGCAGTACTTC.